This TCR beta chain was recorded in a study of T cell clones after liver transplantation. TCRdb's copy holds only in-frame clones and misses some; the assay was immunoSEQ multiplex PCR. Of 65,000 to 80,000 clones detected, about four fifths appear once; the ten largest clones hold about 0.64%. Unstimulated PBMCs were sorted into CD3+CD4+ and CD3+CD8+ populations. Germline CDR1 reads SGHTA; CDR2 reads FQGNSA. The CDR3 sequence is 14 residues long. V shed 4 bases and J shed 6 bases, with 15 bases lying between them. Sample: CD4+ T cells from blood, taken before liver transplant. The chain employs TRBV7-2 and TRBJ1-2; D is undetermined. The clonotype comes from a human donor who received a liver transplant. The CDR3 spells CASSSHILIDGYTF. The CDR3 DNA follows: TGTGCCAGCAGCTCCCATATTCTTATCGATGGCTACACCTTC.